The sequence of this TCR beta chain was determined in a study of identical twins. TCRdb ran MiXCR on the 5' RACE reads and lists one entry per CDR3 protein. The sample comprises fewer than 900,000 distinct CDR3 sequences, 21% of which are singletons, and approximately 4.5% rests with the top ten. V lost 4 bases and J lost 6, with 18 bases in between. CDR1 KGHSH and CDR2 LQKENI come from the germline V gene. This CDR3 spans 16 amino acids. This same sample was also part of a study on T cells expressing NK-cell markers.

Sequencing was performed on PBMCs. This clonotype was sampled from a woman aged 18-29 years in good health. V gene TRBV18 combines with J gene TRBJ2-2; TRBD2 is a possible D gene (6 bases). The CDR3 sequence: CASSQGLLRYAGELFF. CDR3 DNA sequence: TGTGCCAGCTCACAGGGACTCCTACGTTACGCCGGGGAGCTGTTTTTT.